This record looks at one T cell receptor (beta chain) sequence and its context. The antigen remains unidentified. Each patient's relapse followed autologous stem cell transplantation, and brentuximab vedotin exposure varied. Assay: immunoSEQ multiplex PCR; the TCRdb copy retains only in-frame clones and omits some. Of under 30,000 clones in the sample, roughly 86% were seen once. The sample is drawn from a study of PD-1 blockade in classical Hodgkin lymphoma. General study points: Researchers reported that CD4+ TCR diversity, though not CD8+, rose significantly by C4D1. Patients excluded were those beginning nivolumab under 1 year after ASCT. Reports described newly diagnosed patients as having lower baseline TCR diversity than healthy donors. The authors have not defined what causes the repertoire differences, possibly disease activity or prior therapy.

This CDR3 comprises 14 residues. Germline V gene lookup returns CDR1 MNHEY and CDR2 SVGAGI. V gave up 4 bases and J gave up 10 bases; unmatched junction bases: 7. Here the sequenced sample was peripheral blood mononuclear cells (PBMCs), taken before the second cycle of nivolumab. J is TRBJ1-6 and V is TRBV6-5; 7 bases map to TRBD1. The TCR was taken from a human donor with classical Hodgkin lymphoma. As DNA, the CDR3 is TGTGCCAGCAGTTCGACAGGGCGCGAGTCACCCCTCCACTTT. This codes for CASSSTGRESPLHF.